This T cell receptor beta chain was documented in a study of response to subunit inactivated influenza vaccine. Study-wide points: With each seasonal influenza vaccination, the authors suggested, few new T cells are recruited.

This CDR3 is 13 amino acids long. Per the germline V gene, CDR1 is SQVTM and CDR2 is ANQGSEA. Trimming took off 4 bases at V and 0 bases at J, with 8 bases between the two ends. One entry per CDR3 protein, called by TCRdb with MiXCR from the RT-PCR reads. Among some 570,000 distinct CDR3 sequences listed, approximately 10% were seen once. This clonotype was detected a few times. Antigen unknown. These data were likewise used in another study, on T cells expressing NK-cell markers. This second study says: The TCR beta cDNA came from 5'RACE template switching with UMIs. An anti-gamma-delta TCR antibody restricted sorting to alpha-beta TCR T cells in several experiments. Of the CD8+ T cells in six or seven donors, 1.0-7.0% belonged to dominant NKG2C+ clonotypes.

The source was PBMCs from blood, collected on the day of vaccination. The receptor comes from a man aged 50 to 59 who received an inactivated influenza vaccine. V gene TRBV29-1 combines with J gene TRBJ2-3; TRBD1 is a possible D gene (5 bases). CDR3 sequence: CSVGQMSTDTQYF. In nucleotides, the CDR3 is TGCAGCGTTGGACAGATGAGCACAGATACGCAGTATTTT.